This T cell receptor (beta chain) was captured in a study of shared clonotypes between healthy human individuals. Broader study findings: Naive subsets tended to show greater estimated richness than memory subsets. It was the few donors that limited the genetic and exposure-history diversity represented.

Naive CD8 isolation took CD45RO-negative cells positively selected for CCR7 and excluded terminally differentiated effector memory CD45RA+ cells. CDR1 and CDR2 from the germline V gene are SGHVS and FQNEAQ. V was trimmed by 1 base and J by 5 bases, leaving 12 bases between them. CDR3 length: 14 amino acids. Only in-frame clones appear in the TCRdb table, and some are missing; sequencing was by immunoSEQ multiplex PCR. The sample contains approximately 810,000 clones, around 93% of which appear only once. As regards this clone: Antigen specificity is unknown.

This sequence was found in a young man in good health. The chain has TRBV7-8 and TRBJ2-7, with D maybe TRBD2 (7 bases). Sample: naive CD8+ T cells sorted from blood. As DNA, the CDR3 is TGTGCCAGCAGCTTAGTGGGGGGGCGGGACGAGCAGTACTTC. Translating gives CASSLVGGRDEQYF.